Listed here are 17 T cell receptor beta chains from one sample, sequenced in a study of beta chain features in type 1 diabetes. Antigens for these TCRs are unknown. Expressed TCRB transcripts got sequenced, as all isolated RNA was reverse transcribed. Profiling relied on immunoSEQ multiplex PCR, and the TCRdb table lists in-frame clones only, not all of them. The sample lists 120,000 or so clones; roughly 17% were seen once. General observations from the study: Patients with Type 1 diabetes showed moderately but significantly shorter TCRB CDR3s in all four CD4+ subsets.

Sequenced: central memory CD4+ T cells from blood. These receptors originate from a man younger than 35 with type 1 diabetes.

The CDR3 coding sequence is TGTGCCAGTAGTATGGGGTGGACTGAAGCTTTCTTT. Amino acid sequence: CASSMGWTEAFF. The genes are TRBV19 and TRBJ1-1; no firm D call. Looked up from germline, CDR1 is LNHDA and CDR2 is SQIVND (reference sequence). There are 12 residues in the CDR3. V lost 3 bases, J lost 5 bases, and 7 bases lay in between.

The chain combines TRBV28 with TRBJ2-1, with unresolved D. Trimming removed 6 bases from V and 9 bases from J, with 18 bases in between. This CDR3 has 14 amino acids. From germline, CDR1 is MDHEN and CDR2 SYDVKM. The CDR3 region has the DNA TGTGCCAGCAGCCAACCCCAATTAAGTGGTGAGCAGTTCTTC. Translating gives CASSQPQLSGEQFF.

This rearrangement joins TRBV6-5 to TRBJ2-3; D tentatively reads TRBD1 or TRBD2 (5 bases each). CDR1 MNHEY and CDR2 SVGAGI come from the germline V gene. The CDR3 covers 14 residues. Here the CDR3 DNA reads TGTACGACAGCAGTCGGGGATAGCGCAGATACGCAGTATTTT. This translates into CTTAVGDSADTQYF.

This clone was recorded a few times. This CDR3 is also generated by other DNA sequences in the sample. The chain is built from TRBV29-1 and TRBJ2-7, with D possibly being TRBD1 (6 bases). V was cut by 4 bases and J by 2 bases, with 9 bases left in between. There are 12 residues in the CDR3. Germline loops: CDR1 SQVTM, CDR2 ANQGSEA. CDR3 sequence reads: CSVGAGAYEQYF. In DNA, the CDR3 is TGCAGCGTTGGGGCAGGGGCCTACGAGCAGTACTTC.

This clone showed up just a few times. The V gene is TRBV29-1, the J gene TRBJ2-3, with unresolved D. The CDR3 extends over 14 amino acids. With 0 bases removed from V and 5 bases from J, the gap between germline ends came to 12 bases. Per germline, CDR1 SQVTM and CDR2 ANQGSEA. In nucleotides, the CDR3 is TGCAGCGTTGAAGAGGAAAAGGTCGGAGATACGCAGTATTTT. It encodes CSVEEEKVGDTQYF.

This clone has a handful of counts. The CDR3 is CASRSPSTDTQYF. The DNA of the CDR3 is TGTGCCTCTAGGAGCCCAAGCACAGATACGCAGTATTTT. V and J are TRBV11-1 and TRBJ2-3; D remains unclear. V lost 11 bases, J lost 0 bases, and 12 bases lay in between. From germline, CDR1 is SGHAT and CDR2 FQDESV (reference sequence). The CDR3 totals 13 residues.

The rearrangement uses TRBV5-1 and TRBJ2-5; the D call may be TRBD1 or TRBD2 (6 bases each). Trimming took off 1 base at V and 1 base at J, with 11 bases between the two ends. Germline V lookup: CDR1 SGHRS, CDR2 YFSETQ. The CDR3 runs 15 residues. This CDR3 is CASSLTGAPQETQYF. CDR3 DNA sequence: TGCGCCAGCAGCTTGACGGGGGCTCCCCAAGAGACCCAGTACTTC.

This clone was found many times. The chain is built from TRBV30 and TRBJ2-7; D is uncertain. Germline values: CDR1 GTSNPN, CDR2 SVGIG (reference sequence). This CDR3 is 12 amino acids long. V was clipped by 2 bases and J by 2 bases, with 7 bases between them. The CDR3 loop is CAWSWQTYEQYF. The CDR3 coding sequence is TGTGCCTGGAGTTGGCAGACCTACGAGCAGTACTTC.

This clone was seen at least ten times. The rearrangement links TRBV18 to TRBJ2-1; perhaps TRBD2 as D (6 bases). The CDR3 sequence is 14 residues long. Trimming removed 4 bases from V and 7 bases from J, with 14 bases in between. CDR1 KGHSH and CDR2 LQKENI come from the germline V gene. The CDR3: CASSQETRGNEQFF. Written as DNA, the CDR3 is TGTGCCAGCTCACAGGAGACACGGGGGAATGAGCAGTTCTTC. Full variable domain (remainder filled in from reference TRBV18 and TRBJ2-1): NAGVMQNPRHLVRRRGQEARLRCSPMKGHSHVYWYRQLPEEGLKFMVYLQKENIIDESGMPKERFSAEFPKEGPSILRIQQVVRGDSAAYFCASSQETRGNEQFFGPGTRLTVL.

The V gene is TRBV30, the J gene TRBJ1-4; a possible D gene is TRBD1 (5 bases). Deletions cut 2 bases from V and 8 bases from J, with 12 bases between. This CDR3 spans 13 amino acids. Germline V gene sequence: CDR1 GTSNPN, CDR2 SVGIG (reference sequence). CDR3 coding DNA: TGTGCCTGGAGTTCGGGGCTACAGGAAAAACTGTTTTTT. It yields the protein CAWSSGLQEKLFF. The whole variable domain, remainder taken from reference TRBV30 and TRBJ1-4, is SQTIHQWPATLVQPVGSPLSLECTVEGTSNPNLYWYRQAAGRGLQLLFYSVGIGQISSEVPQNLSASRPQDRQFILSSKKLLLSDSGFYLCAWSSGLQEKLFFGSGTQLSVL.

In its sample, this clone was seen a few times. The CDR3 bases are TGTGCCAGCAGTTTACTCCTGGGGGGGGCCAACGAGCAGTACTTC. It is translated as CASSLLLGGANEQYF. The chain carries TRBV27 and TRBJ2-7; a possible D gene is TRBD2 (7 bases). Per germline, CDR1 MNHEY and CDR2 SMNVEV (reference sequence). There are 15 residues in the CDR3. V lost 2 bases to trimming and J lost 5 bases, with 16 bases between them.

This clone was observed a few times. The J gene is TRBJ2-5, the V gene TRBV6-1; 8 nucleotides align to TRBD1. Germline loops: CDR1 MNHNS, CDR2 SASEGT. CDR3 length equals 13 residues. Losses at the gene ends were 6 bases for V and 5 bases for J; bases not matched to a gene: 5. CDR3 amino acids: CASRDRVGETQYF. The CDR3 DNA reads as TGTGCCAGCAGGGACAGGGTCGGGGAGACCCAGTACTTC.

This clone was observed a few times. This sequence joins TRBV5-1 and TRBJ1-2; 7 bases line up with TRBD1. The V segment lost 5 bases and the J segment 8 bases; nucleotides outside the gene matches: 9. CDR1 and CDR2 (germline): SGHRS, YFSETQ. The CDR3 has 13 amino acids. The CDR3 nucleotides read TGCGCCAGCAGTCCGACAACAGGGGACGGCTACACCTTC. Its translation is CASSPTTGDGYTF.

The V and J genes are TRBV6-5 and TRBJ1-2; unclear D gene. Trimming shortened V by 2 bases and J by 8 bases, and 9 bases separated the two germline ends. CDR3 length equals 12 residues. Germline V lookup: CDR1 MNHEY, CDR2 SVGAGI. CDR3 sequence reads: CASSYNQAGYTF. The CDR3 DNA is TGTGCCAGCAGTTACAACCAGGCGGGCTACACCTTC.

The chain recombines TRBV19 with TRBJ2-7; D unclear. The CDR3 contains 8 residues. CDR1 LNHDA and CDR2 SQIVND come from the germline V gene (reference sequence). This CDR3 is CGDHEQYF. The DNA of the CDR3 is TGTGGAGACCACGAGCAGTACTTC.

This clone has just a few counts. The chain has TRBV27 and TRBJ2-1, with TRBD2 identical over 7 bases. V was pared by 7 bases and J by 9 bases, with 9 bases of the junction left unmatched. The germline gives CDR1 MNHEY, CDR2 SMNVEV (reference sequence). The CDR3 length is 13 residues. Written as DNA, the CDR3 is TGTGCCAGCAACCTTCTAGCGGAGGGTGAGCAGTTCTTC. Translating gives CASNLLAEGEQFF.

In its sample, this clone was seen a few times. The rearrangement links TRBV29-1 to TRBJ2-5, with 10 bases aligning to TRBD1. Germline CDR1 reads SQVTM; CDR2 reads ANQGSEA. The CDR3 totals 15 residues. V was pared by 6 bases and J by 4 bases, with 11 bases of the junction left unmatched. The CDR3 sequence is CSVTGGTGAGETQYF. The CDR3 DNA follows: TGCAGCGTGACAGGCGGGACAGGGGCAGGAGAGACCCAGTACTTC. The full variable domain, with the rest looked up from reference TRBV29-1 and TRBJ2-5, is SAVISQKPSRDICQRGTSLTIQCQVDSQVTMMFWYRQQPGQSLTLIATANQGSEATYESGFVIDKFPISRPNLTFSTLTVSNMSPEDSSIYLCSVTGGTGAGETQYFGPGTRLLVL.